This TCR beta chain was sequenced for a study of regulatory T cells in long-lasting Graves disease. Trimming removed 3 bases at V and 1 base at J, with 4 bases between. The germline CDR1 and CDR2 sequences are WSHSY and SAAADI. This CDR3 comprises 12 residues. Findings and caveats of the study: Graves' patients with persistent disease showed TCR diversity lower than patients newly diagnosed. Persistent disease samples used TRBV28, TRBJ1-2 and TRBJ2-5 preferentially.

Worth noting for this clonotype: Its antigen remains unidentified.

Time point reported: newly diagnosed GD, antithyroid drugs for less than 3 months. From PBMCs, RNA was extracted and then used to make the TCR library. American Thyroid Association guidelines served as the basis for diagnosing Graves' disease. Blood from the periphery, approximately 8.5 milliliters in all, was drawn into EDTA tubes. Arm-PCR of CDR3 regions and iRepertoire HTBI primers were used to build TCR beta libraries. TCRdb processed the multiplex PCR reads anew with MiXCR; each CDR3 protein has one entry. The sample holds 560,000 or so distinct CDR3 sequences, more than 15% seen once. This same sample was also taken into another study, of T cells in Graves' hyperthyroidism and ophthalmopathy.

This clonotype was sampled from a man younger than 35 with Graves disease. The chain joins TRBV10-2 to TRBJ2-7; no clear D gene. The sequences come from peripheral blood mononuclear cells (PBMCs), collected at new diagnosis, from a patient treated with antithyroid drugs. The CDR3 region is CASSDQSYEQYF. In DNA, the CDR3 is TGCGCCAGCAGTGACCAATCCTACGAGCAGTACTTC.